This T cell receptor beta chain comes out of a study of T cell changes during pregnancy in multiple sclerosis. Generated by immunoSEQ multiplex PCR, the TCRdb table keeps only in-frame clones and is missing some. Among 65,000 to 70,000 clones, more than 90% were seen once, and the ten largest hold roughly 2.1%. This CDR3 comprises 11 residues. Germline loops: CDR1 GTSNPN, CDR2 SVGIG (reference sequence). Deletions cut 4 bases from V and 3 bases from J, with 5 bases between. The input for sequencing was peripheral blood, taken in the first trimester of pregnancy. The V call is TRBV30, the J call TRBJ2-3; D ambiguous. The receptor was isolated from a female donor with multiple sclerosis, enrolled in a pregnancy study. The CDR3 DNA follows: TGTGCCTGGACCACAACAGATACGCAGTATTTT. This codes for CAWTTTDTQYF.